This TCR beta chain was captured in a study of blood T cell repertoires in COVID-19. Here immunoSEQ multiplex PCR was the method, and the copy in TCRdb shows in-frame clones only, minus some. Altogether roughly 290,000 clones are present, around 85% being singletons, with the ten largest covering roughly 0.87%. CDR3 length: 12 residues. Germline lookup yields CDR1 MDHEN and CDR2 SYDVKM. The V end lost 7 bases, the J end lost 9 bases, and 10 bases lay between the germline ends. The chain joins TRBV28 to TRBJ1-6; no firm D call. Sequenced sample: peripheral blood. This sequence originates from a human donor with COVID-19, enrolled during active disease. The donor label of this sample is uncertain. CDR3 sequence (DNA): TGTGCCAGCAAAGAGGGAGGTTCACCCCTCCACTTT. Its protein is CASKEGGSPLHF.